The 29 T cell receptor beta chains below were found in one sample sequenced in a study of blood T cell repertoires in COVID-19. Sequenced by immunoSEQ multiplex PCR; TCRdb stores in-frame clones only, minus some. The repertoire includes over 120,000 clones, around 83% of them detected once, and 2% to 3% sits in the top ten. Material for sequencing was peripheral blood. These receptors all come from a human donor with acute or convalescent COVID-19. The donor label of this sample is uncertain.

This clone occurred a few times. This sequence joins TRBV7-6 and TRBJ1-6; D might be TRBD1 (5 bases). With 1 base removed from V and 0 bases from J, the gap between germline ends came to 10 bases. Germline-derived CDR1 and CDR2 are SGHVS and FNYEAQ. The CDR3 has 17 amino acids. CDR3 loop: CASSLGAGRSYNSPLHF. The CDR3 region has the DNA TGTGCCAGCAGCTTAGGGGCAGGGCGCTCCTATAATTCACCCCTCCACTTT.

The V and J genes are TRBV19 and TRBJ2-4; perhaps TRBD2 as D (6 bases). The CDR3 totals 13 residues. Germline V lookup: CDR1 LNHDA, CDR2 SQIVND (reference sequence). With 6 bases removed from V and 6 bases from J, the gap between germline ends came to 12 bases. The CDR3 loop reads CASSGSVGNIQYF. CDR3 DNA sequence: TGTGCCAGTAGCGGGAGCGTGGGAAACATTCAGTACTTC.

The rearrangement joins TRBV7-2 to TRBJ1-1; D unclear. From germline, CDR1 is SGHTA and CDR2 FQGNSA. The CDR3 runs to 13 residues. Trimming removed 1 base from V and 1 base from J, with 4 bases in between. CDR3 sequence (DNA): TGTGCCAGCAGCTTAGGTAGGAACACTGAAGCTTTCTTT. Translating it yields CASSLGRNTEAFF.

V and J are TRBV11-2 and TRBJ1-6; no reliable D call. The V and J ends lost 4 bases and 10 bases respectively, with 17 bases between them. Germline V CDR1 and CDR2: SGHAT, FQNNGV. The length of the CDR3 is 15 residues. The DNA of the CDR3 is TGTGCCAGCAGCTCCCAATACGGACTCGGATCACCCCTCCACTTT. As protein: CASSSQYGLGSPLHF.

This rearrangement joins TRBV2 to TRBJ1-2; perhaps TRBD1 as D (5 bases). This CDR3 has 11 amino acids. The V and J ends lost 6 bases and 3 bases respectively, with 5 bases between them. CDR1 and CDR2 (germline): SNHLY, FYNNEI. The CDR3 region is CASSRDYGYTF. CDR3 nucleotides: TGTGCCAGCAGCAGGGACTATGGCTACACCTTC.

V usage is TRBV6-2 or TRBV6-3 and J usage is TRBJ2-1, with 9 positions matching TRBD2. Germline CDR1 is MNHEY and CDR2 is SVGEGT. This CDR3 contains 15 residues. Trimming at V came to 1 base and at J to 7 bases, leaving 5 bases not matched to a gene. The CDR3 loop reads CASSYYSGSGNEQFF. DNA of the CDR3: TGTGCCAGCAGTTACTATAGCGGGAGCGGAAATGAGCAGTTCTTC.

The rearrangement uses TRBV24-1 and TRBJ1-5; 7 positions match TRBD1. After removal of 4 bases from V and 0 bases from J, the junction contained 2 bases not matched to a gene. Germline CDR1 reads KGHDR; CDR2 reads SFDVKD. The CDR3 loop spans 15 amino acids. The CDR3 DNA reads as TGTGCCACCAGTGAACCAGGGGGTAGCAATCAGCCCCAGCATTTT. Translated, it gives CATSEPGGSNQPQHF.

The chain joins TRBV21-1 to TRBJ2-7; TRBD2, the table's D call, lacks a check against the DNA. TRBV21-1 is labeled a pseudogene. This CDR3 has 16 residues. Here the CDR3 reads CASSTNSGRVSYEQYV. The CDR3 DNA follows: TGTGCCAGCAGCACTAATAGCGGGAGGGTCTCCTACGAGCAGTACGTC.

The chain carries TRBV6-5 and TRBJ2-7, with 9 bases identical to TRBD2. The CDR3 loop spans 14 amino acids. Germline V gene lookup returns CDR1 MNHEY and CDR2 SVGAGI. V lost 6 bases, J lost 7 bases, and 10 bases stayed unmatched. The CDR3 DNA reads as TGTGCCAGCAGGGGGGTAGCGGGAGTCTGGGAGCAGTACGTC. Translation gives CASRGVAGVWEQYV.

V usage is TRBV7-9 and J usage is TRBJ1-2, with D possibly being TRBD1 (5 bases). The CDR3 is 14 amino acids. With 3 bases removed from V and 8 bases from J, the gap between germline ends came to 16 bases. Per the germline V gene, CDR1 is SEHNR and CDR2 is FQNEAQ (reference sequence). The CDR3, as DNA: TGTGCCAGCAGCTTGGGGCAGGGTATCGTGGGCTACACCTTC. Translating it yields CASSLGQGIVGYTF.

This chain uses TRBV7-2 with TRBJ1-2; D perhaps matches TRBD1 (5 bases). CDR1 SGHTA and CDR2 FQGNSA come from the germline V gene. This CDR3 has 14 amino acids. V was shortened by 4 bases and J by 4 bases, with 13 bases between the two germline ends. The CDR3 bases are TGTGCCAGCAGCTCTAGCGGGGGGGTCTATGGCTACACCTTC. Amino acid sequence: CASSSSGGVYGYTF.

The chain carries TRBV14 and TRBJ1-4; D call uncertain. The CDR3 spans 15 residues. The V end was cut by 3 bases, the J end by 5 bases, with 13 bases between. Germline V gene data show CDR1 as SGHDN and CDR2 as FVKESK. The CDR3, as DNA: TGTGCCAGCAGCCATGCCCTACTCGGGAATGAAAAACTGTTTTTT. It codes for CASSHALLGNEKLFF.

There are a few counts of this clone. The chain carries TRBV4-2 and TRBJ2-7; D is undetermined. The CDR3 is made up of 13 amino acids. V gave up 0 bases and J gave up 3 bases, with 6 bases separating them. Germline V lookup: CDR1 LGHNA, CDR2 YNFKEQ. For the CDR3, the DNA is TGTGCCAGCAGCCAAGAGCGGTTCTACGAGCAGTACTTC. Its translation: CASSQERFYEQYF.

This clone was seen a few times. The chain couples TRBV6-5 to TRBJ1-3; D remains ambiguous. Trimming stripped 2 bases from V and 9 bases from J, with 11 bases between. The CDR3 runs 13 residues. The germline V gene encodes CDR1 MNHEY and CDR2 SVGAGI. The CDR3 region has the DNA TGTGCCAGCAGTTACGCCGAGACGGGCACCATATATTTT. Encoded protein: CASSYAETGTIYF.

The chain employs TRBV27 and TRBJ2-3; tentative D call: TRBD1 (6 bases). V was trimmed by 3 bases and J by 6 bases, leaving 22 bases between them. Per germline, CDR1 MNHEY and CDR2 SMNVEV (reference sequence). The CDR3 runs 17 residues. The CDR3 nucleotides are TGTGCCAGCAGTTTCCTAAAAAACAGGGAACCCTTTGATACGCAGTATTTT. Protein: CASSFLKNREPFDTQYF.

The chain combines TRBV9 with TRBJ2-1; 12 bases are shared with TRBD1. Germline V lookup: CDR1 SGDLS, CDR2 YYNGEE. Trimming cost V 4 bases and J 0 bases; bases outside gene matches: 14. CDR3 size: 20 residues. CDR3 bases: TGTGCCAGCAGCTACTCCTTGGGACAGGGGGCGCGGGGCTCCTACAATGAGCAGTTCTTC. Residues: CASSYSLGQGARGSYNEQFF.

The sample holds one count of this clone. The chain carries TRBV28 and TRBJ1-3, with 7 bases lining up with TRBD1. This CDR3 is built from 14 residues. CDR1 is MDHEN and CDR2 is SYDVKM in the germline V gene. V dropped 5 bases and J dropped 5; count of bases not matched to a gene: 6. The CDR3 DNA reads TGTGCCAGCAGTCCCCAGGACAGGAGAAACACCATATATTTT. Translated: CASSPQDRRNTIYF. Drawing the rest from reference TRBV28 and TRBJ1-3, the complete variable domain is DVKVTQSSRYLVKRTGEKVFLECVQDMDHENMFWYRQDPGLGLRLIYFSYDVKMKEKGDIPEGYSVSREKKERFSLILESASTNQTSMYLCASSPQDRRNTIYFGEGSWLTVV.

The genes are TRBV10-2 and TRBJ1-1; D gene unclear. The CDR3 length is 15 residues. Germline V gene lookup returns CDR1 WSHSY and CDR2 SAAADI. V was cut by 1 base and J by 4 bases, with 13 bases left in between. This CDR3 is CASSELAQLVTEAFF. The CDR3 DNA sequence: TGCGCCAGCAGTGAGTTGGCACAGTTGGTCACTGAAGCTTTCTTT.

The chain carries TRBV7-3 and TRBJ2-1; TRBD1 might be the D (5 bases). Germline V lookup: CDR1 SGHTA, CDR2 FQGTGA. This CDR3 comprises 12 residues. Trimming stripped 5 bases from V and 12 bases from J, with 14 bases between. The CDR3 reads CASSGPGFGQFF. For the CDR3, the DNA is TGTGCCAGCAGCGGACCAGGGTTTGGGCAGTTCTTC.

The V gene is TRBV30, the J gene TRBJ1-1; D unresolved. The CDR3 sequence is 14 residues long. V shed 0 bases and J shed 0 bases, with 8 bases lying between them. Germline V lookup: CDR1 GTSNPN, CDR2 SVGIG (reference sequence). CDR3 nucleotides: TGTGCCTGGAGTGTCGGGGTATTGAACACTGAAGCTTTCTTT. It translates to CAWSVGVLNTEAFF.

The J gene is TRBJ2-2, the V gene TRBV4-3; no clear D gene. The CDR3 totals 15 residues. Trimming stripped 1 base from V and 5 bases from J, with 11 bases between. Germline lookup yields CDR1 LGHNA and CDR2 YSLEER. The CDR3 nucleotides are TGCGCCAGCAGCCAAGGAGTGTATTCGACCGGGGAGCTGTTTTTT. It translates to CASSQGVYSTGELFF.

The V gene is TRBV10-3, the J gene TRBJ2-7, with D perhaps TRBD2 (6 bases). The V end lost 6 bases, the J end lost 3 bases, and 15 bases lay between the germline ends. The CDR3 extends over 14 amino acids. From germline, CDR1 is ENHRY and CDR2 SYGVKD. The CDR3 DNA reads as TGTGCCATCAGGGATGGGGGACTGAACTACGAGCAGTACTTC. Its translation is CAIRDGGLNYEQYF.

This clone was detected only once. This sequence joins TRBV10-3 and TRBJ1-1; weak D call: TRBD1 (6 bases). Trimming took 6 bases from V and 0 from J, leaving 14 bases between them. Per the germline V gene, CDR1 is ENHRY and CDR2 is SYGVKD. This CDR3 contains 15 residues. CDR3 DNA: TGTGCCATCAGGGGGACGGACAGCGTGAACACTGAAGCTTTCTTT. This gives the protein CAIRGTDSVNTEAFF.

This chain links TRBV29-1 with TRBJ2-3; D unresolved. V lost 3 bases to trimming and J lost 6 bases, with 19 bases between them. CDR3 length equals 15 residues. CDR1 is SQVTM and CDR2 is ANQGSEA in the germline V gene. In DNA form, the CDR3 reads TGCAGCGTTGATTCGGTTCATTTAAGTCGGGATACGCAGTATTTT. Translating it yields CSVDSVHLSRDTQYF.

The J gene is TRBJ1-2, the V gene TRBV14, with a tentative D call TRBD1 (6 bases). Trimming shortened V by 4 bases and J by 3 bases, and 15 bases separated the two germline ends. The CDR3 runs 15 residues. CDR1 SGHDN and CDR2 FVKESK come from the germline V gene. CDR3 sequence: CASSPRGTGYYGYTF. The CDR3 nucleotides read TGTGCCAGCAGCCCAAGGGGCACAGGGTACTATGGCTACACCTTC.

V usage is TRBV7-2 and J usage is TRBJ2-1; TRBD2 might be the D (5 bases). The V gene's germline CDR1 is SGHTA and CDR2 FQGNSA. The CDR3 contains 15 residues. V was clipped by 7 bases and J by 0 bases, with 13 bases between them. In DNA form, the CDR3 reads TGTGCCAGCACCGCATTAGGGAGCTCCTACAATGAGCAGTTCTTC. This codes for CASTALGSSYNEQFF. Variable domain in full (rest from reference TRBV7-2 and TRBJ2-1): GAGVSQSPSNKVTEKGKDVELRCDPISGHTALYWYRQSLGQGLEFLIYFQGNSAPDKSGLPSDRFSAERTGGSVSTLTIQRTQQEDSAVYLCASTALGSSYNEQFFGPGTRLTVL.

The chain couples TRBV5-4 to TRBJ1-1; 9 bases align to TRBD1. The germline gives CDR1 SGHNT, CDR2 YYREEE (reference sequence). There are 14 residues in the CDR3. The junction had 2 bases not matched to a gene; V was cut back by 4 bases and J by 1 base. CDR3 sequence (DNA): TGTGCCAGCAGCCGGACAGGGGAGAACACTGAAGCTTTCTTT. This gives the protein CASSRTGENTEAFF. The full variable domain, with the rest looked up from reference TRBV5-4 and TRBJ1-1, is ETGVTQSPTHLIKTRGQQVTLRCSSQSGHNTVSWYQQALGQGPQFIFQYYREEENGRGNFPPRFSGLQFPNYSSELNVNALELDDSALYLCASSRTGENTEAFFGQGTRLTVV.

The rearrangement joins TRBV5-4 to TRBJ1-1; D is unresolved. V lost 3 bases and J lost 1, with 7 bases in between. The CDR3 has 13 residues. Germline CDR1 reads SGHNT; CDR2 reads YYREEE (reference sequence). The CDR3 DNA sequence: TGTGCCAGCAGCTACCAGCGGAACACTGAAGCTTTCTTT. Protein: CASSYQRNTEAFF.

The sample holds one count of this clone. The V gene is TRBV14, the J gene TRBJ1-1, with D hard to call. CDR1 is SGHDN and CDR2 is FVKESK in the germline V gene. This CDR3 region has 13 residues. Trimming pared 4 bases from V and 7 bases from J, leaving 13 bases between. CDR3 DNA: TGTGCCAGCAGCCTAGCCCCAGCGGATGAAGCTTTCTTT. Translation: CASSLAPADEAFF.